These 4 T cell receptor beta chains share one sample of origin, sequenced in a study of T cell repertoires in cytomegalovirus infection. These receptors have no identified antigens. TCRdb ran MiXCR on the reads and lists one entry per CDR3 protein. Seen here are 100,000 to 150,000 distinct CDR3 sequences, 32% observed once, and the top ten hold roughly 50%. Specimen: CD8+ T cells from cultured PBMCs, collected from culture after CMV antigen stimulation. The receptors come from a human donor in good health (CMV status not recorded). Some clones in this sample may be carry-over from other donors' samples.

This clonotype was recorded a few times. The chain is built from TRBV7-9 and TRBJ1-4, with 7 bases fitting TRBD1. CDR1 is SEHNR and CDR2 is FQNEAQ in the germline V gene (reference sequence). The trim removed 3 bases at V and 0 bases at J, leaving 4 bases unmatched. The CDR3 sequence is 16 residues long. Here the CDR3 DNA reads TGTGCCAGCAGCTTGTACAGGGGAGCAACTAATGAAAAACTGTTTTTT. It translates to CASSLYRGATNEKLFF. The whole variable domain, remainder taken from reference TRBV7-9 and TRBJ1-4, is DTGVSQNPRHKITKRGQNVTFRCDPISEHNRLYWYRQTLGQGPEFLTYFQNEAQLEKSRLLSDRFSAERPKGSFSTLEIQRTEQGDSAMYLCASSLYRGATNEKLFFGSGTQLSVL.

Many counts were recorded for this clonotype. The chain couples TRBV7-6 to TRBJ2-7; TRBD1 agrees at 7 bases. CDR3 length: 17 amino acids. Looked up from germline, CDR1 is SGHVS and CDR2 is FNYEAQ. Losses at the gene ends were 5 bases for V and 7 bases for J; bases not matched to a gene: 20. CDR3 sequence (DNA): TGTGCCAGCAGCATGAACGTAGGGGGCGGGCTCGCCCTGGAGCAGTACTTC. It yields the protein CASSMNVGGGLALEQYF.

The chain has TRBV6-5 and TRBJ2-7; 9 bases fit TRBD1. The germline V gene encodes CDR1 MNHEY and CDR2 SVGAGI. The CDR3 totals 16 residues. The ends lost 6 bases at V and 2 bases at J; junction bases unmatched: 11. The CDR3 loop reads CASSDGQGRIPYEQYF. DNA of the CDR3: TGTGCCAGCAGCGACGGACAGGGGAGAATCCCCTACGAGCAGTACTTC.

This clonotype has only a few counts. The gene calls are TRBV2 and TRBJ1-4, with 7 bases aligning to TRBD1. V dropped 10 bases and J dropped 3; count of bases not matched to a gene: 8. CDR3 length: 14 residues. Germline V lookup: CDR1 SNHLY, CDR2 FYNNEI. The CDR3 protein is CAIFSDRANEKLFF. DNA of the CDR3: TGTGCCATCTTTTCCGACAGGGCTAATGAAAAACTGTTTTTT.